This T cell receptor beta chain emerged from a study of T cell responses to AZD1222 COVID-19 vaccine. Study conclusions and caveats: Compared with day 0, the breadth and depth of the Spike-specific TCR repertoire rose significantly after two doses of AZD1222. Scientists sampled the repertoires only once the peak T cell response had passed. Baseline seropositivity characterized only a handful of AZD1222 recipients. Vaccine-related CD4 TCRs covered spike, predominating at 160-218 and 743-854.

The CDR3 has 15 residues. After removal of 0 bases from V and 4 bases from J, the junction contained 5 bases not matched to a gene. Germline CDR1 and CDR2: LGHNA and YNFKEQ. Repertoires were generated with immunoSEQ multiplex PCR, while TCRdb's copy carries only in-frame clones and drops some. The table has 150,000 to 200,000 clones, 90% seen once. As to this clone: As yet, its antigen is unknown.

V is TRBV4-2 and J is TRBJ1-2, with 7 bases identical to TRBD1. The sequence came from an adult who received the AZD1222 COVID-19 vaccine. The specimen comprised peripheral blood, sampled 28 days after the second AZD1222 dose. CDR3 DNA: TGTGCCAGCAGCCAAGATATAGGGACAGCCTATGGCTACACCTTC. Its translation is CASSQDIGTAYGYTF.